Listed below are T cell receptor beta chains from one sample, sequenced in a study of identical twins. One entry per CDR3 protein results from TCRdb running MiXCR on the 5' RACE reads. The table has about 890,000 distinct CDR3 sequences, 9% to 15% seen once. The same data also contributed to another study, on yellow fever vaccine responses in identical twins.

The sample consisted of PBMCs. These receptors were obtained from a woman in her late teens or twenties in good health. Both conserved end residues are part of each CDR3. A D gene is named only where the DNA matches it firmly. Size is omitted from some rows. Given values are once, few, many or a class for expanded clones.

>TRBJ2-6|.|TRBV4-2|.
CASSPIPNNVLTF
TGTGCCAGCAGCCCGATACCAAACAACGTCCTGACTTTC
>TRBJ2-3|TRBD1|TRBV12-3/TRBV12-4|few
CASRQGPGQGGTDTQYF
TGTGCCAGCAGGCAAGGTCCGGGACAGGGGGGAACAGATACGCAGTATTTT
>TRBJ2-5|.|TRBV20-1|few
CSAREAGLETQYF
TGCAGTGCTAGAGAGGCGGGGTTGGAGACCCAGTACTTC
>TRBJ2-1|TRBD2|TRBV7-3|.
CASSLKGWGTSGYNEQFF
TGTGCCAGCAGCTTAAAAGGGTGGGGGACTAGCGGATACAATGAGCAGTTCTTC
>TRBJ2-2|TRBD2|TRBV7-3|.
CASSLRLAGVRNTGELFF
TGTGCCAGCAGTCTGCGACTAGCGGGAGTTCGGAACACCGGGGAGCTGTTTTTT
>TRBJ2-5|.|TRBV3-1|.
CASSVLEVGETQYF
TGTGCCAGCAGCGTCCTGGAAGTTGGGGAGACCCAGTACTTC
>TRBJ2-1|.|TRBV24-1|many
CATRDGRDGNNEQFF
TGTGCCACCAGAGACGGGCGGGACGGCAACAATGAGCAGTTCTTC
>TRBJ2-1|TRBD1|TRBV20-1|few
CSAETGSGTNEQFF
TGCAGTGCAGAGACAGGGTCGGGGACCAATGAGCAGTTCTTC
>TRBJ2-7|TRBD2|TRBV28|few
CASSHGAGGTAEQYF
TGTGCCAGCAGTCACGGAGCGGGAGGCACCGCCGAGCAGTACTTC
>TRBJ1-2|.|TRBV12-3/TRBV12-4|.
CASRQGHKARYGYTF
TGTGCCAGCAGACAAGGACACAAGGCCCGCTATGGCTACACCTTC
>TRBJ2-4|.|TRBV10-3|few
CAISARQGDLAKNIQYF
TGTGCCATCAGTGCACGGCAGGGCGATCTAGCCAAAAACATTCAGTACTTC
>TRBJ2-7|.|TRBV4-1|.
CASSQDLGRKQYF
TGCGCCAGCAGCCAAGATTTAGGCCGGAAGCAGTACTTC
>TRBJ1-6|.|TRBV6-1|few
CASSAGGVGSPLHF
TGTGCCAGCAGTGCTGGGGGGGTGGGGTCACCCCTCCACTTT
>TRBJ2-7|.|TRBV3-1|.
CASSTEGLPYEQYF
TGTGCCAGCAGCACCGAGGGGCTTCCCTACGAGCAGTACTTC
>TRBJ2-1|.|TRBV11-1|.
CASSPEGSTLSSYNEQFF
TGTGCCAGCAGCCCCGAGGGGTCTACGTTGAGCTCCTACAATGAGCAGTTCTTC
>TRBJ2-2|.|TRBV24-1|.
CATSDNFGELFF
TGTGCCACCAGTGATAATTTCGGGGAGCTGTTTTTT
>TRBJ2-1|.|TRBV29-1|few
CSVGLVDYNEQFF
TGCAGCGTGGGACTCGTGGACTACAATGAGCAGTTCTTC
>TRBJ2-5|.|TRBV10-2|many
CASRLSQETQYF
TGCGCCAGCAGGCTTTCTCAAGAGACCCAGTACTTC
>TRBJ2-2|TRBD2|TRBV28|.
CASSFWGGDTGELFF
TGTGCCAGCAGTTTTTGGGGGGGAGACACCGGGGAGCTGTTTTTT
>TRBJ2-5|TRBD1|TRBV5-1|.
CASSLDRGPGETQYF
TGCGCCAGCAGCTTAGACAGGGGGCCGGGAGAGACCCAGTACTTC
>TRBJ2-5|.|TRBV7-6|many
CASSLGTGRETQYF
TGTGCCAGCAGCTTAGGCACGGGTAGGGAGACCCAGTACTTC
>TRBJ2-7|.|TRBV5-1|.
CASSLAQESSYEQYF
TGCGCCAGCAGCTTGGCCCAGGAGAGCTCCTACGAGCAGTACTTC
>TRBJ2-1|TRBD2|TRBV7-9|many
CASSFAASGTYNEQFF
TGTGCCAGCAGCTTTGCGGCTAGCGGTACCTACAATGAGCAGTTCTTC
>TRBJ2-3|.|TRBV12-3/TRBV12-4|.
CADGKATDTQYF
TGTGCCGACGGGAAAGCCACAGATACGCAGTATTTT
>TRBJ2-3|.|TRBV7-9|.
CASSPNGVNTDTQYF
TGTGCCAGCAGCCCAAACGGGGTGAACACAGATACGCAGTATTTT
>TRBJ2-5|.|TRBV7-8|.
CASSLFAGFEETQYF
TGTGCCAGCAGCTTGTTCGCAGGGTTCGAAGAGACCCAGTACTTC
>TRBJ2-1|.|TRBV24-1|few
CATSGPNYNEQFF
TGTGCCACAAGCGGACCTAACTACAATGAGCAGTTCTTC
>TRBJ2-1|.|TRBV20-1|few
CSANPSYNEQFF
TGCAGTGCTAATCCCTCCTACAATGAGCAGTTCTTC
>TRBJ2-1|TRBD2|TRBV19|.
CASSVGKGLAGMNEQFF
TGTGCCAGTAGTGTGGGAAAGGGACTAGCGGGGATGAATGAGCAGTTCTTC
>TRBJ2-2|.|TRBV20-1|.
CSAHEANTGELFF
TGCAGTGCTCACGAGGCGAACACCGGGGAGCTGTTTTTT
>TRBJ1-4|.|TRBV20-1|many
CSATLPGATNEKLFF
TGCAGTGCTACCCTCCCGGGGGCAACTAATGAAAAACTGTTTTTT
>TRBJ1-2|.|TRBV10-3|.
CAISESNGSGYTF
TGTGCCATCAGTGAGTCGAACGGCAGTGGCTACACCTTC
>TRBJ2-2|.|TRBV10-1|.
CASSDLGGTTGELFF
TGCGCCAGCAGTGATCTCGGGGGAACCACCGGGGAGCTGTTTTTT
>TRBJ2-1|.|TRBV20-1|.
CSARVAPISYNEQFF
TGCAGTGCTAGAGTGGCCCCTATTTCGTACAATGAGCAGTTCTTC
>TRBJ2-1|TRBD2|TRBV20-1|.
CSAVPSGRSYNEQFF
TGCAGTGCTGTCCCTAGCGGGAGGTCCTACAATGAGCAGTTCTTC
>TRBJ1-1|.|TRBV19|.
CASNRLGRNTEAFF
TGTGCCAGTAATCGCTTGGGTCGGAACACTGAAGCTTTCTTT